This entry is about one T cell receptor beta chain. Its antigen is currently unknown. This specimen belongs to a study of beta chain features in type 1 diabetes. Whole-study findings and limits: Across all four CD4+ subsets, people with type 1 diabetes showed modestly shorter TCRB CDR3s.

As every portion of the isolated RNA was reverse transcribed, the sequencing read expressed TCRB transcripts. Millions of reads, on average, came from each naive, central memory and regulatory T cell sample. Assay: immunoSEQ multiplex PCR; the TCRdb copy retains only in-frame clones and omits some. The table lists 600,000 to 700,000 clones, around 11% of them singletons. Trimming removed 1 base at V and 0 bases at J, with 10 bases between. CDR3 length equals 15 residues. Germline-derived CDR1 and CDR2 are SGHAT and FQNNGV. This clonotype was sampled from a man aged 30-40 years with type 1 diabetes. The J gene is TRBJ2-7, the V gene TRBV11-2, with D perhaps given as TRBD1 or TRBD2 (5 bases each). The sequenced sample was naive CD4+ T cells from blood. CDR3 sequence: CASSLAGTSSYEQYF. The CDR3 bases are TGTGCCAGCAGCTTAGCCGGGACCTCCTCCTACGAGCAGTACTTC.